This T cell receptor (beta chain) appears in the sequencing data of a study of T cell responses to AZD1222 COVID-19 vaccine (dated by TCRdb to about 2021). For the wider study: AZD1222 recipients whose second dose came at about 4 weeks and those whose second dose came at about 12 weeks were combined into one group, since spike-specific TCR depth and breadth did not differ between the two schedules. A total of roughly 240 trial participants underwent TCR sequencing, of whom 200 to 220 received two doses of AZD1222 and about 25 received two doses of the MenACWY control vaccine. Enrollment into the trials was organized by age into subgroups of 18-55, 56-69 and 70-plus years, and those subgroups contained roughly 140, 27 and 60 TCR-sequenced participants, respectively. On the study overall, not on this receptor specifically: Epitopes outside the regions mutated in the B.1.351 and B.1.1.7 variants were reportedly recognized by nearly half of the unique spike-specific TCRs. Because no day 14 peak-response samples were available, the repertoires could be characterized only after the peak T cell response. Participants were mostly white British and included more females than males, and it was suggested by the authors that clonal diversity may have been underestimated. A significant rise in spike-specific TCR breadth and depth was observed after two AZD1222 doses relative to day 0 and relative to MenACWY recipients. The 56-69-year group was small, and its depth increase did not reach significance, likely because of low power. CD4 TCRs associated with the vaccine covered the entire spike protein, and the dominant responses were in regions 160-218 and 743-854. Conclusions about previously exposed vaccinees are limited, since just six or seven AZD1222 recipients were seropositive for SARS-CoV-2 at baseline.

This specimen's time point label, interpreted: baseline before first vaccination. Vaccinee samples came from UK trials COV001 and COV002, including a single-blind randomized controlled phase 2/3 trial of AZD1222 (ChAdOx1 nCoV-19) in healthy adults. Trial participant PBMC samples were collected at day 0 and day 28 after the second dose for TCRbeta chain sequencing. The CDR3 regions of human TCRbeta chains were analyzed by immunosequencing. The study's processing was this. TCRs in the repertoires were matched against a reference library of SARS-CoV-2-specific TCRs that had been generated with the MIRA antigen-specificity platform. Breadth meant the fraction of unique TCRs that were SARS-CoV-2-associated, whereas depth meant the fraction of total T cells that were SARS-CoV-2-associated. Each spike-specific TCR was assigned to its reactive spike region and to a CD4 or CD8 class using the MIRA data. Log10-transformed breadth and depth values were compared by one-way ANOVA with Sidak's multiple comparisons tests. The immuneACCESS repertoire file appears here via TCRdb, limited to in-frame rearrangements. These files lack a portion of the clones; in checked studies, under half of the deficit traces to unresolved V genes, and the cause of the others is not known. V and J calls and clone size are those listed in that table; D and trimming were worked out from the DNA. The sample contains over 85,000 clones, about 88% of them found a single time. The ten largest clones add up to roughly 1.5% of the sample.

As to this clone: Its antigen is still unknown. Base qualities are missing; no much larger clone stands one base away.

Ends trimmed: V by 5 bases, J by 2 bases; bases unmatched to a gene: 5. The germline V gene supplies CDR1 SGHAT and CDR2 FQNNGV. The CDR3 has 15 amino acids, counting the end cysteine and phenylalanine. The sequence is cut down to CDR3 DNA, 45 bases in frame from base 1. The chain is assembled from TRBV11-2 and TRBJ2-7, and TRBD2 matches 11 of the central bases. The TCR sequence derives from an adult in good health. This material consisted of peripheral blood, taken on day 0 of AZD1222 vaccination. For the CDR3, the sequence is CASSAGTSGPYEQYF. The DNA sequence is TGTGCCAGCAGCGCCGGGACTAGCGGACCCTACGAGCAGTACTTC.